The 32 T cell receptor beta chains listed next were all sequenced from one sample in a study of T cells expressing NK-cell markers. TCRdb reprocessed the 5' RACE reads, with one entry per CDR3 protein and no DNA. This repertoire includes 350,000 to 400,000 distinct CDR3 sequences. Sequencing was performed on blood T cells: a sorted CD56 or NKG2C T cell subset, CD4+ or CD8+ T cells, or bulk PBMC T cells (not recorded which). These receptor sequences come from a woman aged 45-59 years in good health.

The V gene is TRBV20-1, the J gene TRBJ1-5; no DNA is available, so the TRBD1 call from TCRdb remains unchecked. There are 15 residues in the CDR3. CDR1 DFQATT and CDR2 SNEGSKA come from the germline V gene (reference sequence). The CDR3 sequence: CSAREQGWGNQPQHF.

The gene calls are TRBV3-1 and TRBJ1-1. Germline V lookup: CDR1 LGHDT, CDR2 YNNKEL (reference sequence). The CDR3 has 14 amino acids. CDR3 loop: CASSQEAGITEAFF.

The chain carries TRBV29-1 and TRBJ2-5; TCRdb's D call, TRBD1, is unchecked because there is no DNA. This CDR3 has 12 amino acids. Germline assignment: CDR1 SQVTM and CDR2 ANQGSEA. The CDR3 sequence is CSVGQKWETQYF.

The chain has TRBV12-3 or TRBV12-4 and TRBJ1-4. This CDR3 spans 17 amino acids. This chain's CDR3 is CASSSTGMTVVNEKLFF.

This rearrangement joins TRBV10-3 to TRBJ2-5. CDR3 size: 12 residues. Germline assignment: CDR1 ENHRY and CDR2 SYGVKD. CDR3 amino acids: CAITSDRETQYF.

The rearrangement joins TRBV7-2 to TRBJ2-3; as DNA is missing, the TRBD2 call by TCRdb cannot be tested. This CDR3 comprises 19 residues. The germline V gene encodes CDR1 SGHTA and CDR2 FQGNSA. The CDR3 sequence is CASSIKGTSGLTSTDTQYF.

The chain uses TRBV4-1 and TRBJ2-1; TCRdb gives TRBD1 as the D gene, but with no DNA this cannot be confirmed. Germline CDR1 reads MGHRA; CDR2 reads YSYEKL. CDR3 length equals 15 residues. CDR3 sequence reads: CASSQQPGQQNEQFF.

CDR3 region: CASSLTPTGGSIYEQYF. This chain uses TRBV12-3 or TRBV12-4 with TRBJ2-7; with no DNA, the TCRdb D assignment of TRBD1 cannot be verified. The CDR3 is made up of 17 amino acids.

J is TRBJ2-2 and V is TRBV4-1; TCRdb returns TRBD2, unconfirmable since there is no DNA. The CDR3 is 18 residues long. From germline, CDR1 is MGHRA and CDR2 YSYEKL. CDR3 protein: CASSLPPGGSVNTGELFF.

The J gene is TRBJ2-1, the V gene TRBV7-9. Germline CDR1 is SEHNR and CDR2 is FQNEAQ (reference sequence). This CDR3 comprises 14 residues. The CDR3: CASSTRGSYNEQFF.

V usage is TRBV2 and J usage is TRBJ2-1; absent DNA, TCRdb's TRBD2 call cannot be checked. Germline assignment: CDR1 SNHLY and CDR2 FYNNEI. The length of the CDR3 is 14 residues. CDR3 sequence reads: CASSLLAGQDEQFF. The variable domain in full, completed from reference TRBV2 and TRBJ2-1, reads EPEVTQTPSHQVTQMGQEVILRCVPISNHLYFYWYRQILGQKVEFLVSFYNNEISEKSEIFDDQFSVERPDGSNFTLKIRSTKLEDSAMYFCASSLLAGQDEQFFGPGTRLTVL.

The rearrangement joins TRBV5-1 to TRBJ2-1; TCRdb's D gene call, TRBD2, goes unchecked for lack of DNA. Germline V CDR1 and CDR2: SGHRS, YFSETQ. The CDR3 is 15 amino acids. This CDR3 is CASSSRTNSPNEQFF.

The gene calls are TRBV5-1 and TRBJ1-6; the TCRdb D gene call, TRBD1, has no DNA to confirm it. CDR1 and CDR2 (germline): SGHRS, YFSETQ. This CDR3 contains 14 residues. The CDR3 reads CASHLTGEGSPLHF.

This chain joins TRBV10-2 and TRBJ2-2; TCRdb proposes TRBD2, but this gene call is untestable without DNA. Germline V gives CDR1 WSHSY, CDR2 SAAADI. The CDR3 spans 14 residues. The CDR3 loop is CASVAGTVAGELFF.

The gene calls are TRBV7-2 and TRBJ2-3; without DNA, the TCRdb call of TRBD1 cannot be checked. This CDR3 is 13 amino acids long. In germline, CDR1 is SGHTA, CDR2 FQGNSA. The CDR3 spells CASSLVPSDTQYF.

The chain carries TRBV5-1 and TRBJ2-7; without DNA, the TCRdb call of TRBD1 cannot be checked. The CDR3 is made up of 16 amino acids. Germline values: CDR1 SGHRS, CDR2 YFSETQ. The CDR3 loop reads CASSSTGATNGDEQYF.

This CDR3 is CASSLEGMGETQYF. The chain is built from TRBV12-3 or TRBV12-4 and TRBJ2-5. The CDR3 runs to 14 residues.

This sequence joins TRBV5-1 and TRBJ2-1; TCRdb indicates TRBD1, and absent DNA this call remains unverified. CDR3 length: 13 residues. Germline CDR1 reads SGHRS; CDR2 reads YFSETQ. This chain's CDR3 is CASSLSGNNEQFF.

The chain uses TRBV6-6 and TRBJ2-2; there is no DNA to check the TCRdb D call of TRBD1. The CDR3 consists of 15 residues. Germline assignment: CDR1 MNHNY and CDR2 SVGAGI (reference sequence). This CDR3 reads CASSKPGGWPEELFF.

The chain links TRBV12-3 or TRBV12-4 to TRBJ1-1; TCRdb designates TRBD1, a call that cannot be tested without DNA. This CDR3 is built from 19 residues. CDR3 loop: CASSAIPGAGTTDRTEAFF.

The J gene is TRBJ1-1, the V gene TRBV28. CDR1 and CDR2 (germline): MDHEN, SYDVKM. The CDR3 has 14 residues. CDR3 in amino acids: CASSSSGGRSEAFF.

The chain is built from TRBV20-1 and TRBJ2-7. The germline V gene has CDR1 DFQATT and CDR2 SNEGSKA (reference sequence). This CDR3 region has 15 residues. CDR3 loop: CSARDPGGNSYEQYF.

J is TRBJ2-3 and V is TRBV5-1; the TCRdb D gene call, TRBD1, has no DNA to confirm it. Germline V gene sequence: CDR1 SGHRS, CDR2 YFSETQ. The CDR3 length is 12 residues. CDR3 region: CASSRTGDTQYF.

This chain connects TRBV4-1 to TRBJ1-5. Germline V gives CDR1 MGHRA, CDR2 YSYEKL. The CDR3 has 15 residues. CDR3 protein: CASSQSSQINQPQHF.

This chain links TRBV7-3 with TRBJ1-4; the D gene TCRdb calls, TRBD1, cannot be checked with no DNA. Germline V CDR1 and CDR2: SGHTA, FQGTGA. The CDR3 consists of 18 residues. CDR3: CASSLTTGTGVEWEKLFF.

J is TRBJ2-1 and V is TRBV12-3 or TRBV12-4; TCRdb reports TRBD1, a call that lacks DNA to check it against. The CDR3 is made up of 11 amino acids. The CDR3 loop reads CASSPSGEQFF.

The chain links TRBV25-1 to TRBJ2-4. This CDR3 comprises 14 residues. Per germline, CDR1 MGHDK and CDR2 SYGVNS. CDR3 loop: CASSELGSGDIQYF. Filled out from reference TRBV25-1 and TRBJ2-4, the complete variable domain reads EADIYQTPRYLVIGTGKKITLECSQTMGHDKMYWYQQDPGMELHLIHYSYGVNSTEKGDLSSESTVSRIRTEHFPLTLESARPSHTSQYLCASSELGSGDIQYFGAGTRLSVL.

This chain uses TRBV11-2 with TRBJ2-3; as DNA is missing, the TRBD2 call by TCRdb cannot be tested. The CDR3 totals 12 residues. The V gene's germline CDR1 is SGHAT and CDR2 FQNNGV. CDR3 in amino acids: CASSSFGTSLYF.

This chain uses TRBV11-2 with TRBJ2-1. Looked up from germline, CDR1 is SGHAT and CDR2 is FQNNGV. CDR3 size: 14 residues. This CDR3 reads CASSMGSNYNEQFF.

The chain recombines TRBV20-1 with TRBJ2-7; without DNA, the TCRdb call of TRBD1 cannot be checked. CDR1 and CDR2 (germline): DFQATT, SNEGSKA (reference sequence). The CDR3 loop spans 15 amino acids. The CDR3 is CSARDQGAGQWEQYF.

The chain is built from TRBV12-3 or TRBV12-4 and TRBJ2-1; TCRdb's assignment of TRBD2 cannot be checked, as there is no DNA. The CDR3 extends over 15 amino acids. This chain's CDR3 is CASSPQELAKNEQFF.

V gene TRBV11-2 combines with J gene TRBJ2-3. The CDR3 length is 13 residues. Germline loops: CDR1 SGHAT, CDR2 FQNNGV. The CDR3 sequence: CASSLEGTKTQYF. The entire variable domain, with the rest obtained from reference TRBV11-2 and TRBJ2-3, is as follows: EAGVAQSPRYKIIEKRQSVAFWCNPISGHATLYWYQQILGQGPKLLIQFQNNGVVDDSQLPKDRFSAERLKGVDSTLKIQPAKLEDSAVYLCASSLEGTKTQYFGPGTRLTVL.